By frequency, the clone carrying this TCR beta chain is medium-sized. Its antigen is undetermined. 10X single-cell V(D)J and 5' gene-expression libraries profiled CSF cells. After re-calling the 10x single-cell sequencing reads, TCRdb lists one entry per CDR3 protein, DNA absent. Across 1,000 to 1,500 distinct CDR3 sequences, the top ten clones capture more than 7% of the sample. This CDR3 is built from 14 residues. Germline V gene lookup returns CDR1 KGHDR and CDR2 SFDVKD. The entry originates in a study of CD8 T cells in cerebrospinal fluid in Alzheimer's disease. Study-level points and caveats: Expanded clones of at least 3% were commoner in Alzheimer's patients than healthy subjects. Compared with controls, mild cognitive impairment or Alzheimer's disease patients showed higher maximum CSF clone percentages.

This clonotype was sampled from a human donor in good health. This chain joins TRBV24-1 and TRBJ1-6; TCRdb lists TRBD1, though no DNA is available to test this call. The sample comprised cerebrospinal fluid. This CDR3 is CATSGQGSESPLHF.